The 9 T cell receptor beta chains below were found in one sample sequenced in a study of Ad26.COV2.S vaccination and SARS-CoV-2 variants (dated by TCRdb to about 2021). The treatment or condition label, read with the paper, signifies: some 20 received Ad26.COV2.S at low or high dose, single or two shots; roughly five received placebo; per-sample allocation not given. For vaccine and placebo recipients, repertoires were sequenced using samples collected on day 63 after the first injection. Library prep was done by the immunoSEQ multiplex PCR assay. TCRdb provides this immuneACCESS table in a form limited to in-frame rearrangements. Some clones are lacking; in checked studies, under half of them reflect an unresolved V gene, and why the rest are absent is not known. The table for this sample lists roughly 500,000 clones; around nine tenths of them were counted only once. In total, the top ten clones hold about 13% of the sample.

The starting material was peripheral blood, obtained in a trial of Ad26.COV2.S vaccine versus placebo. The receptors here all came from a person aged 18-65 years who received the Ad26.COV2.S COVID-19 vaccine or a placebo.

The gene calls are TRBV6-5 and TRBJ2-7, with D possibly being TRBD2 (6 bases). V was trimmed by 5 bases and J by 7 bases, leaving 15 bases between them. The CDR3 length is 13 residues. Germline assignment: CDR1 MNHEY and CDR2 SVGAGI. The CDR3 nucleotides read TGTGCCAGCAGTACCAGACCGGGGAGGGAGCAGTACTTC. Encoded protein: CASSTRPGREQYF.

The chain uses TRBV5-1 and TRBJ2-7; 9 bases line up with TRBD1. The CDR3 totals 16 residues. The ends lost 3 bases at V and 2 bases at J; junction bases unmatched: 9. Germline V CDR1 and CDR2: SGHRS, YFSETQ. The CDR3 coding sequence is TGCGCCAGCAGCTCCATCGGACAGGGGAGGGCCTACGAGCAGTACTTC. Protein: CASSSIGQGRAYEQYF.

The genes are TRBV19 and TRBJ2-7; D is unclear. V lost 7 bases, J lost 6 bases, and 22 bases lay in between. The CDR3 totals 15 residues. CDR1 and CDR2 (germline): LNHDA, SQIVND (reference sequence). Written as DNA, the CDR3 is TGTGCCAGTATGGGAACGAGCCGGGTCTTTTCCGAGCAGTACTTC. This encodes CASMGTSRVFSEQYF. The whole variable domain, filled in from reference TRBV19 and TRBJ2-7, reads DGGITQSPKYLFRKEGQNVTLSCEQNLNHDAMYWYRQDPGQGLRLIYYSQIVNDFQKGDIAEGYSVSREKKESFPLTVTSAQKNPTAFYLCASMGTSRVFSEQYFGPGTRLTVT.

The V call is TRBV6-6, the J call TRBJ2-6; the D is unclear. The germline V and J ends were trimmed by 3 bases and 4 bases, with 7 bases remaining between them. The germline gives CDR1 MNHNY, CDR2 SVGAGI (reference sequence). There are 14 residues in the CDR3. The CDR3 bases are TGTGCCAGCAGTTATGATCCCGGGGCCAACGTCCTGACTTTC. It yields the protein CASSYDPGANVLTF.

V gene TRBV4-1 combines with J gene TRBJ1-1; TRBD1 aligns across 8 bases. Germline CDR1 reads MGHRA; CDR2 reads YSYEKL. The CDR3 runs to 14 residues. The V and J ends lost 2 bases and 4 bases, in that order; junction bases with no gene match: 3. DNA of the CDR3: TGCGCCAGCAGCCAACCCGGGACAGGCACTGAAGCTTTCTTT. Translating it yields CASSQPGTGTEAFF.

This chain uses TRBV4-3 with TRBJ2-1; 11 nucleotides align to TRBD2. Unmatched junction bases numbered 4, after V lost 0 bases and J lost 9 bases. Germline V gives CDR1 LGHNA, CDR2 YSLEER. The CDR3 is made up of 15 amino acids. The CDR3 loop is CASSQDPLAGGEQFF. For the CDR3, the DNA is TGCGCCAGCAGCCAAGATCCGCTAGCGGGGGGTGAGCAGTTCTTC.

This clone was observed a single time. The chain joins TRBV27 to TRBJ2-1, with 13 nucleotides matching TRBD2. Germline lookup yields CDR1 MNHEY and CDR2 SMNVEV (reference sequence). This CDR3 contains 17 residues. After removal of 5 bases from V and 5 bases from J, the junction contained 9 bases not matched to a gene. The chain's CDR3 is CASSNIGLAGVHNEQFF. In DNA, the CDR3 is TGTGCCAGCAGTAACATTGGACTAGCGGGAGTCCACAATGAGCAGTTCTTC.

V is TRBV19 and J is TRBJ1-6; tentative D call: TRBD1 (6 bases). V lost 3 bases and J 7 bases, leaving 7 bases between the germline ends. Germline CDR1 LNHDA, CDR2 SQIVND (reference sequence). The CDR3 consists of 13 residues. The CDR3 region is CASSMGANSPLHF. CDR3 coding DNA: TGTGCCAGTAGTATGGGGGCCAATTCACCCCTCCACTTT. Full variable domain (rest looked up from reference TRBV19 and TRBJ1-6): DGGITQSPKYLFRKEGQNVTLSCEQNLNHDAMYWYRQDPGQGLRLIYYSQIVNDFQKGDIAEGYSVSREKKESFPLTVTSAQKNPTAFYLCASSMGANSPLHFGNGTRLTVT.

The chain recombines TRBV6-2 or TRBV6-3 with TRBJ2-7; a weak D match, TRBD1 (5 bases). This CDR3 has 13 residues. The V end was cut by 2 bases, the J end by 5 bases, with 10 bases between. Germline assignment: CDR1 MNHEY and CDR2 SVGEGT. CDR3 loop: CASSYISGNEQYF. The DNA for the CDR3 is TGTGCCAGCAGTTACATTTCAGGGAACGAGCAGTACTTC.